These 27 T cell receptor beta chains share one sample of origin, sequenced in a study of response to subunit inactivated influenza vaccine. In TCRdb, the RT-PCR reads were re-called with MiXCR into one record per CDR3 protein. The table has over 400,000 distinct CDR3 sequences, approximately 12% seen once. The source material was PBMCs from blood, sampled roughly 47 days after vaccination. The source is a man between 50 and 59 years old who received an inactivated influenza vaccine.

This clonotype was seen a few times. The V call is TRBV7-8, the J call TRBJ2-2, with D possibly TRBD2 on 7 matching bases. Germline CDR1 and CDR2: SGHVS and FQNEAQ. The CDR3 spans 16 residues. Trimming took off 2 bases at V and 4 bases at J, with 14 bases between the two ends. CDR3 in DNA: TGTGCCAGCAGCTTACGCGGGGGCTTTGGCACCGGGGAGCTGTTTTTT. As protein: CASSLRGGFGTGELFF.

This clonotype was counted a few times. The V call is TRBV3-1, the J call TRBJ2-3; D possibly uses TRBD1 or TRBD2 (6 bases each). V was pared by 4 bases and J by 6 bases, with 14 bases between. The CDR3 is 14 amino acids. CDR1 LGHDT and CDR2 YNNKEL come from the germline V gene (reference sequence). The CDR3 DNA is TGTGCCAGCAGCCTGTCGGGGGCTTTCGATACGCAGTATTTT. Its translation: CASSLSGAFDTQYF.

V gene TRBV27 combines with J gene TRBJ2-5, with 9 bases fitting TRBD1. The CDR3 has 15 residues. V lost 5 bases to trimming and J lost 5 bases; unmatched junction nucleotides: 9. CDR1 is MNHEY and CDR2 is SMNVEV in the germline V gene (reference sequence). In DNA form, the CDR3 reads TGTGCCAGCAGTCCTAGGACAGGGGTGATGGAGACCCAGTACTTC. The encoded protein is CASSPRTGVMETQYF.

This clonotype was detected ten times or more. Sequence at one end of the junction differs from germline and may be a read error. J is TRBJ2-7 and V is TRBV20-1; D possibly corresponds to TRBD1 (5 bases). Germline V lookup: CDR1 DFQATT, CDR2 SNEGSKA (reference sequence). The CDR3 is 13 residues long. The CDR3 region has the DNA TGCAGTGCTCCCGGACAAGGACACTACGTGCAGTACTTC. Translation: CSAPGQGHYVQYF.

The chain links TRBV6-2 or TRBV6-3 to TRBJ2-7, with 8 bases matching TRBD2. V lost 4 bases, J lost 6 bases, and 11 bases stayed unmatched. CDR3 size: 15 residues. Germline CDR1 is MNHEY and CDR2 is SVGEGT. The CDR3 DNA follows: TGTGCCAGCAGTTCCTCCGGGACTAGAGCACCCGAGCAGTACTTC. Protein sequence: CASSSSGTRAPEQYF.

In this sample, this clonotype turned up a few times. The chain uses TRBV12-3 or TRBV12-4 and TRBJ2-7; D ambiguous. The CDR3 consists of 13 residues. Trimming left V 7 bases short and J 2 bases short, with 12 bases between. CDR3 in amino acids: CASTSDGPYEQYF. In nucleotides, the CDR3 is TGTGCCAGCACCTCGGACGGACCCTACGAGCAGTACTTC.

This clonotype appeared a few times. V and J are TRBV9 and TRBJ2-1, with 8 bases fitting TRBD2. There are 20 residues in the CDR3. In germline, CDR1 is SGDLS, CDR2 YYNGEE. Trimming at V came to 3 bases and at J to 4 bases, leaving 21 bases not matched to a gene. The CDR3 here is CASSAKRELNPNLRYNEQFF. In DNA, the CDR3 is TGTGCCAGCAGCGCCAAGCGGGAGTTGAACCCCAACCTCCGATACAATGAGCAGTTCTTC.

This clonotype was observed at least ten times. This CDR3 is CASSLGRNYGYTF. The CDR3 DNA is TGTGCCAGCAGCTTAGGGCGCAACTATGGCTACACCTTC. This rearrangement joins TRBV7-2 to TRBJ1-2; no clear D. Germline values: CDR1 SGHTA, CDR2 FQGNSA. The CDR3 length is 13 residues. V lost 1 base to trimming and J lost 2 bases, with 5 bases between them.

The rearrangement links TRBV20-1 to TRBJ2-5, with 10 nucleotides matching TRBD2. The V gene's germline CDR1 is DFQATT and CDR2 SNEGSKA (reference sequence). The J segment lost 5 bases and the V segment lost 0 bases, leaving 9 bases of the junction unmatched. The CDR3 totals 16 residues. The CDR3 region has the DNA TGCAGTGCTAGAGAATTGTTAGCGGGAGGAAGGGAGACCCAGTACTTC. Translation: CSARELLAGGRETQYF.

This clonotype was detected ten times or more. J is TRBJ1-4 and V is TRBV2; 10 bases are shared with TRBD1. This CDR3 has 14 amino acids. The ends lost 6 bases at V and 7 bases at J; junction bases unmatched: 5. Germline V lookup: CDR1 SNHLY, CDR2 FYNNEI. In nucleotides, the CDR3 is TGTGCCAGCAGAGGACAGGGGGGCGTTGAAAAACTGTTTTTT. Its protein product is CASRGQGGVEKLFF.

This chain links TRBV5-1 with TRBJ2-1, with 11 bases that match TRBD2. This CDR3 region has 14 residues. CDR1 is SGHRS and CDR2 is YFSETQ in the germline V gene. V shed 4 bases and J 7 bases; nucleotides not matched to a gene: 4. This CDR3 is CASSPSGRSNEQFF. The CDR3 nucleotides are TGCGCCAGCAGCCCTAGCGGGAGGAGTAATGAGCAGTTCTTC.

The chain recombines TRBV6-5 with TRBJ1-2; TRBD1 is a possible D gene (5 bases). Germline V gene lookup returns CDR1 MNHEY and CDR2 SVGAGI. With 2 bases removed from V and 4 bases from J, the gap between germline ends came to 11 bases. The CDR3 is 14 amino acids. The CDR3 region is CASSYHPGFYGYTF. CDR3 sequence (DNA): TGTGCCAGCAGTTACCATCCAGGGTTCTATGGCTACACCTTC.

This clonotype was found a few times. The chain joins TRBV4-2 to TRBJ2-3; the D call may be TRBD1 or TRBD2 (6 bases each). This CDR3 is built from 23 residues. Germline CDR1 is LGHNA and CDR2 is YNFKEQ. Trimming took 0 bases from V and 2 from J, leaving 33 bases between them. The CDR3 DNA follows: TGTGCCAGCAGCCAAGAGCCCAGTCGGGGGCGCCGAGGGCCCTCGGGATCCACAGATACGCAGTATTTT. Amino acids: CASSQEPSRGRRGPSGSTDTQYF.

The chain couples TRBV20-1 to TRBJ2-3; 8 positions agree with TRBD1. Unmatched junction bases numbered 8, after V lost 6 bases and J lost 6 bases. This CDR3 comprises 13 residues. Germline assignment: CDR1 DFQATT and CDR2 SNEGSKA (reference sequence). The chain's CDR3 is CSAETGVADTQYF. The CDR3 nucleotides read TGCAGTGCCGAGACAGGGGTTGCGGATACGCAGTATTTT.

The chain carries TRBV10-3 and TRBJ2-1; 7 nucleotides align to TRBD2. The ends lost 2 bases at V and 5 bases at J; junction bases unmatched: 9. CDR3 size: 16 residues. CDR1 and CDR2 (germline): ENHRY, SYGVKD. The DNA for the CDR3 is TGTGCCATCAGTGAGGGGAGGGAGTCTGGGGACAATGAGCAGTTCTTC. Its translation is CAISEGRESGDNEQFF.

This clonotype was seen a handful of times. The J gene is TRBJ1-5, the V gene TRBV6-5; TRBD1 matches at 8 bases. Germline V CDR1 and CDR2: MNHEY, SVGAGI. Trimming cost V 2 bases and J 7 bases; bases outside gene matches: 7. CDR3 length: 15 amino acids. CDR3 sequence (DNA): TGTGCCAGCAGTTACGGACAGGGAAATTTACAGCCCCAGCATTTT. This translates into CASSYGQGNLQPQHF.

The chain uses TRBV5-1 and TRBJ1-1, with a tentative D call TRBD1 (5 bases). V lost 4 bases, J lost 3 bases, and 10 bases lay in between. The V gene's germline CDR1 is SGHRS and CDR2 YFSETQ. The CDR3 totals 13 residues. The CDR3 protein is CASSPGGYTEAFF. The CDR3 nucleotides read TGCGCCAGCAGCCCGGGGGGGTACACTGAAGCTTTCTTT.

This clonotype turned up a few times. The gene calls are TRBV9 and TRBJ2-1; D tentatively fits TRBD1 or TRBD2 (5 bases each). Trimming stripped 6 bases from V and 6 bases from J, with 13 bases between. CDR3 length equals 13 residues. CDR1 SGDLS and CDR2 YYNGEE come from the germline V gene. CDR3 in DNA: TGTGCCAGCAACCGGGACCCGACCAATGAGCAGTTCTTC. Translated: CASNRDPTNEQFF.

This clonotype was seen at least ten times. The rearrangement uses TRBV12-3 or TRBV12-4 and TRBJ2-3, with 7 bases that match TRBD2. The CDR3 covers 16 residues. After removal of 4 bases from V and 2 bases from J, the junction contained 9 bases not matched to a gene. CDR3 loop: CASSSGWERDTDTQYF. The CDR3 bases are TGTGCCAGCAGTTCGGGGTGGGAGCGGGACACAGATACGCAGTATTTT.

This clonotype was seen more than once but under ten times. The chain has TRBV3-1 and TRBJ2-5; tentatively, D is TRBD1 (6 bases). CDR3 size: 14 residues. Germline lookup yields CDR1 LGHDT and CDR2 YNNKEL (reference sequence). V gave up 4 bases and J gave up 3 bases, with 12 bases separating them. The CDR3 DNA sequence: TGTGCCAGCAGCCGCCCGGGACATAAAGAGACCCAGTACTTC. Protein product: CASSRPGHKETQYF.

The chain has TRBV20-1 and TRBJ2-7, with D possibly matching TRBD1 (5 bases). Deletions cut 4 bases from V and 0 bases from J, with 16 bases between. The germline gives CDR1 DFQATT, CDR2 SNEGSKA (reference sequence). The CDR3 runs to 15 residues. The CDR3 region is CSAMTEQVVSYEQYF. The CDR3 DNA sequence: TGCAGTGCTATGACGGAACAGGTGGTCTCCTACGAGCAGTACTTC.

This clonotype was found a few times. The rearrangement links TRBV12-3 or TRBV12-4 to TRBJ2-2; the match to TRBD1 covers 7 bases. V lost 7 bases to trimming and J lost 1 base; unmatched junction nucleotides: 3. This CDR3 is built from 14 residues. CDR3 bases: TGTGCCAGCACCCGGGACAGGAACACCGGGGAGCTGTTTTTT. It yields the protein CASTRDRNTGELFF.

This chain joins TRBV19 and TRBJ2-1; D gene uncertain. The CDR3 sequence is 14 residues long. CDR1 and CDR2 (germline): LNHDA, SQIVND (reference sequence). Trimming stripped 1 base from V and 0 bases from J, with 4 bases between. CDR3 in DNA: TGTGCCAGTAGTATAGGGTTCTCCTACAATGAGCAGTTCTTC. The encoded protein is CASSIGFSYNEQFF.

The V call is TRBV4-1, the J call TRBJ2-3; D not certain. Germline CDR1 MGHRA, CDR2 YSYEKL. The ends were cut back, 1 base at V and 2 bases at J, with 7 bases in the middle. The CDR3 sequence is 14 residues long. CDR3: CASSQVISTDTQYF. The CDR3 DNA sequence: TGCGCCAGCAGCCAAGTTATCTCCACAGATACGCAGTATTTT.

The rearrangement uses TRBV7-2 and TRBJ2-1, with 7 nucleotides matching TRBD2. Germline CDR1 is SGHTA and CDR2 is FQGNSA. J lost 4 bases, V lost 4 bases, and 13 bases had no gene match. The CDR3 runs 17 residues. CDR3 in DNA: TGTGCCAGCAGCTCACTGCAAAAGCGGGGATGGTACAATGAGCAGTTCTTC. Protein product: CASSSLQKRGWYNEQFF. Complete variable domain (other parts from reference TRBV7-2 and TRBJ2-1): GAGVSQSPSNKVTEKGKDVELRCDPISGHTALYWYRQSLGQGLEFLIYFQGNSAPDKSGLPSDRFSAERTGGSVSTLTIQRTQQEDSAVYLCASSSLQKRGWYNEQFFGPGTRLTVL.

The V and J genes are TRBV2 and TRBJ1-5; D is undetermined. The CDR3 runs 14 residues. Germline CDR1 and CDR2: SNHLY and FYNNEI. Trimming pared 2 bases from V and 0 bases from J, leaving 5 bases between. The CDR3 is CASSESNSNQPQHF. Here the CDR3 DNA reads TGTGCCAGCAGTGAATCTAATAGCAATCAGCCCCAGCATTTT. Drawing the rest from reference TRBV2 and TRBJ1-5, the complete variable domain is EPEVTQTPSHQVTQMGQEVILRCVPISNHLYFYWYRQILGQKVEFLVSFYNNEISEKSEIFDDQFSVERPDGSNFTLKIRSTKLEDSAMYFCASSESNSNQPQHFGDGTRLSIL.

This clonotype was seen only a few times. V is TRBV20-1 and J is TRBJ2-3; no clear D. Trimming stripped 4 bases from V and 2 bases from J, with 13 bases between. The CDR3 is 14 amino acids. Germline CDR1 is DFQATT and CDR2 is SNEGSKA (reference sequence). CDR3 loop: CSAIGRKTTDTQYF. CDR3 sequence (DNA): TGCAGTGCTATTGGACGCAAGACCACAGATACGCAGTATTTT.